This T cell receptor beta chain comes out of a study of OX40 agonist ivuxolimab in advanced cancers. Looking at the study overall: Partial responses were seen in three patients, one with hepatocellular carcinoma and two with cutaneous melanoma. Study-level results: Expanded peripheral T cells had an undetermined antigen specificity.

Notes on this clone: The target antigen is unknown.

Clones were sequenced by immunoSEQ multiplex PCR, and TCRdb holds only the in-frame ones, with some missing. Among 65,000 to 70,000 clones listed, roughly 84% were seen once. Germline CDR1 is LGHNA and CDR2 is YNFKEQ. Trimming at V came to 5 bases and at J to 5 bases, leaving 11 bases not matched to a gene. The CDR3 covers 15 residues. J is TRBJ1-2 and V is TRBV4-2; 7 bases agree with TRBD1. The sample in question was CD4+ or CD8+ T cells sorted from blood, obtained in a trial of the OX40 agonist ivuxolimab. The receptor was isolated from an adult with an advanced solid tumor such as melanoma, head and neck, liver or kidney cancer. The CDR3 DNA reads TGTGCCAGCAGCTTGGAAATGGGGACAGATTATGGCTACACCTTC. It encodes CASSLEMGTDYGYTF.